This TCR beta chain was captured by sequencing in a study of T cell repertoires in cytomegalovirus infection. Study at large: CMV infection and matching HLA type were both indicated by public TCR beta signatures.

TCRdb re-called the reads through MiXCR, storing one row per CDR3 protein. The sample has approximately 320,000 distinct CDR3 sequences; more than 8% are singletons. Only a few counts were recorded for this clonotype. What it binds is unknown. General observations from the study: The ex vivo response showed dominance by HLA-C-restricted CMV-specific TCR beta clonotypes.

What was sequenced was PBMCs. This sequence was found in a human donor in good health (CMV status not recorded). Some clones in this sample may be carry-over from other donors' samples.

The CDR3 protein is CASTKVGTGGWNEQFF. CDR3 coding DNA: TGTGCCAGCACCAAGGTCGGGACAGGGGGTTGGAATGAGCAGTTCTTC. The chain employs TRBV12-3 or TRBV12-4 and TRBJ2-1, with TRBD1 matching 11 bases. Trimming removed 7 bases from V and 7 bases from J; junction bases left unmatched: 12. The CDR3 is made up of 16 amino acids.